This record covers a single T cell receptor (beta chain). These data come from a study of blood T cell repertoires in COVID-19. Across the study: There were acute and convalescent COVID-19 samples, and they came from the United States, Italy and Spain. PBMCs, B-cell-depleted T cells, or T cells provided the cDNA or gDNA that made up the material.

V shed 4 bases and J 7 bases; nucleotides not matched to a gene: 6. Germline loops: CDR1 KGHSH, CDR2 LQKENI. CDR3 length: 14 amino acids. Data came from immunoSEQ multiplex PCR; TCRdb stores just in-frame clones and leaves some out. The sample carries 46,000 or so clones, roughly 90% recorded once. The chain has TRBV18 and TRBJ2-1, with TRBD1 matching over 8 bases. The clonotype was recovered from a man in his 70s with active COVID-19. Material: peripheral blood. This CDR3 reads CASSRRDRLNEQFF. The CDR3 DNA is TGTGCCAGCTCACGAAGGGACAGGTTGAATGAGCAGTTCTTC.